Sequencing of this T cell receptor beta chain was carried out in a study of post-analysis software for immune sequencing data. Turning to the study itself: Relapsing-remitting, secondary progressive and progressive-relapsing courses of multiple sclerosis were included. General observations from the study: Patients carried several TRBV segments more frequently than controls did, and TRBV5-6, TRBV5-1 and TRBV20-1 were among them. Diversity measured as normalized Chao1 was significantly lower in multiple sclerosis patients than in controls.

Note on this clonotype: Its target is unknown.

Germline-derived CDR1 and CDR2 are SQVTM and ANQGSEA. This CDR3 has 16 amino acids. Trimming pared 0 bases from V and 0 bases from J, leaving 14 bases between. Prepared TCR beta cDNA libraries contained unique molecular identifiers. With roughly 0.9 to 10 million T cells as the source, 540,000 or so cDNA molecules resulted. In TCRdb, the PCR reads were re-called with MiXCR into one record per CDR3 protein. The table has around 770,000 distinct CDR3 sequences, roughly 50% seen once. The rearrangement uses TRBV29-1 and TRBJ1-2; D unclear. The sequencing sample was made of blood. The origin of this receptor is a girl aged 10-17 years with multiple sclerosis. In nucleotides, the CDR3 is TGCAGCGTTGAAGATGACAAGGGTCGCGCTAACTATGGCTACACCTTC. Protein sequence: CSVEDDKGRANYGYTF. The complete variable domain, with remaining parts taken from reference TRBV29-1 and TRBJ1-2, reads SAVISQKPSRDICQRGTSLTIQCQVDSQVTMMFWYRQQPGQSLTLIATANQGSEATYESGFVIDKFPISRPNLTFSTLTVSNMSPEDSSIYLCSVEDDKGRANYGYTFGSGTRLTVV.